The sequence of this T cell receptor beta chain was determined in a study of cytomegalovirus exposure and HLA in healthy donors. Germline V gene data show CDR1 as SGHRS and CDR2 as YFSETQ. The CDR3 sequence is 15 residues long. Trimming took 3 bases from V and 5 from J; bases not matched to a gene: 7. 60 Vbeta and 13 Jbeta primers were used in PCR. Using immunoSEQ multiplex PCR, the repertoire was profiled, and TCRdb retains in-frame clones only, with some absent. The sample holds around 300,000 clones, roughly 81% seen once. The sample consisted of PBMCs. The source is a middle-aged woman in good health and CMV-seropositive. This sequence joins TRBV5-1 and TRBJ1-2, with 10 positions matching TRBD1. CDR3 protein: CASSWGTGVIYGYTF. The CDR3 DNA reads TGCGCCAGCAGCTGGGGGACAGGGGTAATATATGGCTACACCTTC.